This paragraph reports one T cell receptor beta chain. Some clones are missing from TCRdb's copy, which holds only in-frame ones; the method was immunoSEQ multiplex PCR. The repertoire consists of roughly 250,000 clones, with 87% occurring once and the leading ten covering 2.9%. This specimen belongs to a study of Ad26.COV2.S vaccination and SARS-CoV-2 variants. Documented treatment: around 19 received Ad26.COV2.S at low or high dose, single or two shots; roughly five received placebo; per-sample allocation not given. Repertoires come from day 63 after the first vaccine or placebo injection. This CDR3 is built from 15 residues. CDR1 and CDR2 from the germline V gene are SGDLS and YYNGEE. The J segment lost 8 bases and the V segment lost 0 bases, leaving 0 bases of the junction unmatched.

This TCR was recovered from a person aged 18-65 years who received the Ad26.COV2.S COVID-19 vaccine or a placebo. The source material was peripheral blood, sampled in a trial of Ad26.COV2.S vaccine versus placebo. J is TRBJ2-1 and V is TRBV9; 15 bases align to TRBD2. The CDR3 sequence: CASSVGTSGRDEQFF. CDR3 nucleotides: TGTGCCAGCAGCGTAGGGACTAGCGGGAGGGATGAGCAGTTCTTC.